The clone carrying this TCR beta chain came up once. The data derive from a study of blood T cell repertoires in COVID-19. Study-wide background: From T cells, B-cell-depleted T cells, or PBMCs came the material, which was cDNA or gDNA.

The V gene end was trimmed by 4 bases and the J gene end by 5 bases; junction bases not matched to a gene: 7. CDR3 length equals 15 residues. Germline V lookup: CDR1 SGHDN, CDR2 FVKESK. Under the authors' procedure: By means of reference gene primer amplification, nucleated cell counts were estimated. Profiled with immunoSEQ multiplex PCR; TCRdb holds only in-frame clones, not every one. V and J calls and clone size are as listed in that table; D and trimming were resolved from the DNA. The top ten clones hold 2% to 2.5% of a sample with around 95,000 clones, 91% of them seen once. The chain joins TRBV14 to TRBJ1-1, with TRBD1 matching over 10 bases. The sequencing sample was made of peripheral blood. The clonotype was recovered from a man in his fifties with active COVID-19. For the CDR3, the DNA is TGTGCCAGCAGCCGGGGACAGGGGCGAGGGACTGAAGCTTTCTTT. This encodes CASSRGQGRGTEAFF.